This T cell receptor beta chain was obtained from a study of radiation and T cells in renal cell carcinoma (TCRdb year 2020). In the study overall: Samples came from a clinical trial, in which primary renal cell carcinomas received 15 Gy stereotactic body radiation therapy followed by nephrectomy 4 weeks later. TCR beta sequencing covered some 55 samples in total, comprising around 26 tumors and some 27 peripheral blood samples. Across all 50 or so samples, 4,000,000 or so unique CDR3 nucleotide sequences encoding 2.5 million to 3 million unique CDR3 amino acid sequences were identified.

Explained via the paper, the time point label denotes: blood 2 weeks post-SBRT. Taken with the paper, the label for treatment or condition translates to: 15 Gy SBRT to primary tumor, nephrectomy 4 weeks later. To follow tumor-enriched clonotypes, peripheral blood was collected serially from radiation-treated patients at baseline and again at 2 weeks and 4 weeks after SBRT. Renal cell carcinoma with clear cell pathology was present in all patients. Genomic DNA for TCR sequencing was prepared using the QIAamp DNA Blood Mini Kit (Qiagen). Only samples passing all quality control checks were included in the analyses. The study at large found these results: Effects of radiation dose or scheduling on the TCR repertoire could not be addressed with the single-armed trial design. Because pretreatment tumor biopsies were not available, the study could not determine whether clonotypes were already present within the tumor at baseline. In blood, the top tumor clonotypes increased from baseline to 2 weeks after radiation and then shrank by 4 weeks, which suggests a temporary expansion of tumor-resident clones. Changes in the blood repertoire were not tracked past 4 weeks after treatment.

TCR beta libraries were generated from genomic DNA with the immunoSEQ kit, following the manufacturer's recommendations. Library preparation used a first multiplex PCR with proprietary primers, then a second PCR adding unique barcodes, with bead cleanups after each round. A kit-provided positive control reaction and a negative control reaction were included in every sample batch. The final libraries were assessed on an Agilent 4200 TapeStation D1000 ScreenTape, pooled by volume, and quantified by qPCR. Sequencing was performed on an Illumina NextSeq500 using a MidOutput 150-cycle cartridge, with 156 Read1 cycles, 15 Index1 cycles, and the kit custom primers. The pooled library was loaded at roughly 1 pM with a roughly 20% PhiX control spike-in. In the source study's methods: The vendor-processed data were analyzed in R, and a clonotype was defined as all T cells that share the same CDR3 nucleotide sequence. For clone abundance analyses, frequencies were normalized to the 10,000 most abundant clones per sample. Public T cell clones, which averaged fewer than five per sample, were removed prior to analysis. Tumor-enriched clonotypes and baseline blood-enriched clonotypes were defined as those with an abundance difference of at least 32-fold between compartments. A beta-binomial differential abundance model was applied to find clonotypes that expanded or contracted between blood time points. Tumor-blood repertoire similarity was measured with the Baroni-Urbani and Buser coefficient, and groups were compared using two-tailed Wilcoxon tests in R. Entries here come from immuneACCESS through TCRdb and include only in-frame sequences with V and J called. Some clones fail to appear in such tables; in the studies checked, an unresolved V gene covers under half of the shortfall, and the cause of the remainder is unknown. The V and J calls and clone size are taken from that table; D and trimming were inferred from the DNA. For this sample there are tens of thousands of clones; 80% appear just once. The ten largest make up about 30% of the sample.

Turning to this clone: This receptor's antigen is unknown. Nothing much larger sits one base from this clone, and base qualities are not available.

Including the terminal cysteine and phenylalanine, the CDR3 comprises 15 residues. Of the read, only the CDR3 DNA is kept; its 45 bases are in frame from base 1. V sheds 1 base and J sheds 4 bases, leaving 14 bases between their ends. Via the germline V gene (reference sequence), CDR1 is MNHEY and CDR2 SMNVEV. The TCR was taken from a woman aged 70-85 years with renal cell carcinoma. The chain uses TRBV27 and TRBJ2-7; TRBD1 is possibly the D segment (6 matching bases). The material was blood, obtained from a patient whose treatment included radiotherapy and nephrectomy. The bases read TGTGCCAGCAGTTTATTAGGGGACAACGAATACGAGCAGTACTTC. This sequence encodes CASSLLGDNEYEQYF.